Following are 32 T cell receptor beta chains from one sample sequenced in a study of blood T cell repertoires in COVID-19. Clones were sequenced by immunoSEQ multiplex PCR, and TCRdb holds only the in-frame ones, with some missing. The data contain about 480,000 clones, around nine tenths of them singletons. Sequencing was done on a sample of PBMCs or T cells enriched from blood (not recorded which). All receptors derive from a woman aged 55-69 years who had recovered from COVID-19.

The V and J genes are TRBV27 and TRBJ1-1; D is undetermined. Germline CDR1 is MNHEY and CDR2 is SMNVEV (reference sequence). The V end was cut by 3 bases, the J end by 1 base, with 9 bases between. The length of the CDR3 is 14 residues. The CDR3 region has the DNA TGTGCCAGCAGTTTGGGCCAGAAGAACACTGAAGCTTTCTTT. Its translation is CASSLGQKNTEAFF.

The chain's CDR3 is CATSDPLAGVRETQYF. The CDR3 DNA follows: TGTGCCACCAGTGACCCTCTAGCGGGGGTCCGAGAGACCCAGTACTTC. The J gene is TRBJ2-5, the V gene TRBV24-1; 10 bases agree with TRBD2. The CDR3 runs 16 residues. J lost 4 bases, V lost 4 bases, and 8 bases had no gene match. Looked up from germline, CDR1 is KGHDR and CDR2 is SFDVKD.

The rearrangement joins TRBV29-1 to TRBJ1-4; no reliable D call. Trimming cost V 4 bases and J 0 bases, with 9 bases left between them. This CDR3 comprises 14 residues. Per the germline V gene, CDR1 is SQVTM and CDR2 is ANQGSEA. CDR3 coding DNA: TGCAGCGTTGTGGGCAGTGCAACTAATGAAAAACTGTTTTTT. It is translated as CSVVGSATNEKLFF.

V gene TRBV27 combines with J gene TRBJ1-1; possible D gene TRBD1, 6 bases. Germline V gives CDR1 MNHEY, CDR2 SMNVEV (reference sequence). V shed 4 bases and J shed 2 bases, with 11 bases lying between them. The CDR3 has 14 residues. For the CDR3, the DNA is TGTGCCAGCAGTTCCCGACAGGCTAACACTGAAGCTTTCTTT. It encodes CASSSRQANTEAFF.

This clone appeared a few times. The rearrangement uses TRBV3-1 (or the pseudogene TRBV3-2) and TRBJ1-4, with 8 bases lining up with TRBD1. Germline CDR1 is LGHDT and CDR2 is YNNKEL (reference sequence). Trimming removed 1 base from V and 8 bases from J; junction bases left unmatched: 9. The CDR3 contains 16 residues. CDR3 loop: CASSQGTGFIQEKLFF. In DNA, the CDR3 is TGTGCCAGCAGCCAAGGGACAGGGTTCATCCAAGAAAAACTGTTTTTT.

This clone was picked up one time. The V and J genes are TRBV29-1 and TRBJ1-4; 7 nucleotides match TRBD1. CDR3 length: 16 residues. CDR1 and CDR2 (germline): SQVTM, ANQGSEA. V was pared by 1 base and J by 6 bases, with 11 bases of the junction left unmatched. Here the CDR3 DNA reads TGCAGCGTTGAAGTAACGGGACAGTGCTACGATGAAAAACTGTTTTTT. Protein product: CSVEVTGQCYDEKLFF.

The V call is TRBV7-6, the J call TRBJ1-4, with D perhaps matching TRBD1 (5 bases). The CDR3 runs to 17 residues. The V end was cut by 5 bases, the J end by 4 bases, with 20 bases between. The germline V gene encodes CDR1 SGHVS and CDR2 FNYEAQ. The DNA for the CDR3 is TGTGCCAGCAGCCCAACAGGCGGTGGCGGGGTTAATGAAAAACTGTTTTTT. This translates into CASSPTGGGGVNEKLFF.

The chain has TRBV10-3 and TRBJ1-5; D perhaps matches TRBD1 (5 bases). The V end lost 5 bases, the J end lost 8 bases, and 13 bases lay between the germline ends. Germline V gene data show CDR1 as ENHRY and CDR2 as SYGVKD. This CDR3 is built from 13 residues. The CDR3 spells CAISPAREEPQHF. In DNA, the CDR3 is TGTGCCATCAGTCCGGCCAGGGAGGAGCCCCAGCATTTT.

The CDR3 spells CASRRQFSPLHF. DNA of the CDR3: TGTGCCAGCAGGAGACAGTTTTCACCCCTCCACTTT. The J gene is TRBJ1-6, the V gene TRBV6-5; D possibly corresponds to TRBD1 (5 bases). With 6 bases removed from V and 9 bases from J, the gap between germline ends came to 9 bases. Looked up from germline, CDR1 is MNHEY and CDR2 is SVGAGI. The CDR3 extends over 12 amino acids.

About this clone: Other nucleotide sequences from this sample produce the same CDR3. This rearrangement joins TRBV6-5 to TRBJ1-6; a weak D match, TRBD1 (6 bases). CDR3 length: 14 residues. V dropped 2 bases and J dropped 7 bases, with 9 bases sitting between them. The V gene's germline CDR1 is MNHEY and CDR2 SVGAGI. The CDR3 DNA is TGTGCCAGCAGTTACAGGGGGGGCAATTCACCCCTCCACTTT. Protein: CASSYRGGNSPLHF.

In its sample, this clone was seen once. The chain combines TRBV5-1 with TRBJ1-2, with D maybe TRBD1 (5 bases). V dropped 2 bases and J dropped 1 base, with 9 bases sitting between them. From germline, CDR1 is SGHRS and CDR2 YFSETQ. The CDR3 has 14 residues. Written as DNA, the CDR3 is TGCGCCAGCAGCTTCGAAGGGGATAACTATGGCTACACCTTC. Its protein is CASSFEGDNYGYTF.

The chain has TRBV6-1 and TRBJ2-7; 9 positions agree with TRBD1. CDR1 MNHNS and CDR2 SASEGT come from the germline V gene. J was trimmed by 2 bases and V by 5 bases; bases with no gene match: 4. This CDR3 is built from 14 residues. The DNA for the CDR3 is TGTGCCAGCAGTTTAGGGACAGGGACCTACGAGCAGTACGTC. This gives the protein CASSLGTGTYEQYV.

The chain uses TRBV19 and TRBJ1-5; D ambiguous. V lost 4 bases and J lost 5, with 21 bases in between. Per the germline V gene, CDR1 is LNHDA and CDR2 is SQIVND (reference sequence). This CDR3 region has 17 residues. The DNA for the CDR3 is TGTGCCAGTAGTAATTCCCCCGGGGAGGGTTGGGATCAGCCCCAGCATTTT. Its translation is CASSNSPGEGWDQPQHF.

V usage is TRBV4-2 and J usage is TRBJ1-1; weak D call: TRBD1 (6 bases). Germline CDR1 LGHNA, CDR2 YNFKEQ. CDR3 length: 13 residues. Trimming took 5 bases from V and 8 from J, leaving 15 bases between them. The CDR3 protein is CASSGADSPEAFF. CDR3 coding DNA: TGTGCCAGCAGCGGAGCGGACAGTCCAGAAGCTTTCTTT.

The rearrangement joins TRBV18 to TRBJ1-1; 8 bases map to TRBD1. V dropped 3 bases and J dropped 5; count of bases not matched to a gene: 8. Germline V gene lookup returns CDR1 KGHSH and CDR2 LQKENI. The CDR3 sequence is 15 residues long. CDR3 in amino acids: CASSPLQGVVTEAFF. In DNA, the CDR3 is TGTGCCAGCTCACCCCTACAGGGGGTGGTTACTGAAGCTTTCTTT. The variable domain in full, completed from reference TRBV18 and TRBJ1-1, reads NAGVMQNPRHLVRRRGQEARLRCSPMKGHSHVYWYRQLPEEGLKFMVYLQKENIIDESGMPKERFSAEFPKEGPSILRIQQVVRGDSAAYFCASSPLQGVVTEAFFGQGTRLTVV.

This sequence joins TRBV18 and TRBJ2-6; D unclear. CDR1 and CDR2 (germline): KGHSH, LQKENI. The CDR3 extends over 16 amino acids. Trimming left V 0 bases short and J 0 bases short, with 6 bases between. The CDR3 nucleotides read TGTGCCAGCTCACCACCCACAAGCTCTGGGGCCAACGTCCTGACTTTC. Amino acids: CASSPPTSSGANVLTF.

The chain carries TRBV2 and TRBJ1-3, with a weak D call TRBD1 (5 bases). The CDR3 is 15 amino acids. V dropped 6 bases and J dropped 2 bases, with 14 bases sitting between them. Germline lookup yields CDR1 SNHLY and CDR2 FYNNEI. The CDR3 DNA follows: TGTGCCAGCAGACCCACTGGGGCTCCTGGAAACACCATATATTTT. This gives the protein CASRPTGAPGNTIYF.

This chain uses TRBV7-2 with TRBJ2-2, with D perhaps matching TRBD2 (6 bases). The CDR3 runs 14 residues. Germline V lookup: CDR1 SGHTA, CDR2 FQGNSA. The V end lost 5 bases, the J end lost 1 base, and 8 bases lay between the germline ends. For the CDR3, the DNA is TGTGCCAGCAGCCGGGACTTGAACACCGGGGAGCTGTTTTTT. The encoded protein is CASSRDLNTGELFF.

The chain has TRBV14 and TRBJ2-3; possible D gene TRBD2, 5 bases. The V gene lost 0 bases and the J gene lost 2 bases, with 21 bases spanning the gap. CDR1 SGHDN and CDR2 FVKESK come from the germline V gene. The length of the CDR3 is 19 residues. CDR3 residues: CASSQDRSLALTFTDTQYF. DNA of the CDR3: TGTGCCAGCAGCCAAGACCGGAGTCTAGCTCTCACATTCACAGATACGCAGTATTTT.

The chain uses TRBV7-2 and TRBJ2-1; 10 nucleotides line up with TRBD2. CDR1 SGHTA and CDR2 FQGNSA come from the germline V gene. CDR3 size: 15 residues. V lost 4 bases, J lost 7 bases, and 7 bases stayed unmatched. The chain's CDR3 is CASSSLAGVWNEQFF. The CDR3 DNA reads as TGTGCCAGCAGCTCCCTAGCGGGGGTGTGGAATGAGCAGTTCTTC.

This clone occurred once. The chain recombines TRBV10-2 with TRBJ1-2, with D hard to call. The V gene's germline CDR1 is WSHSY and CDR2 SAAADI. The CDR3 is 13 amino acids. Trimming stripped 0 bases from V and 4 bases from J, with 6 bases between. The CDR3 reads CASSESYFYGYTF. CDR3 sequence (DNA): TGCGCCAGCAGTGAGTCTTATTTCTATGGCTACACCTTC.

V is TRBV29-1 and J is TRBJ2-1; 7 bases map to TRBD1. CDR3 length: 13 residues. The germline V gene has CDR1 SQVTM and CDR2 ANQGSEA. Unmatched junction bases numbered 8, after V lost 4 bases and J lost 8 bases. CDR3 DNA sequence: TGCAGCGTTGGGACAGGAACTGTCTATGAGCAGTTCTTC. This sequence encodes CSVGTGTVYEQFF.

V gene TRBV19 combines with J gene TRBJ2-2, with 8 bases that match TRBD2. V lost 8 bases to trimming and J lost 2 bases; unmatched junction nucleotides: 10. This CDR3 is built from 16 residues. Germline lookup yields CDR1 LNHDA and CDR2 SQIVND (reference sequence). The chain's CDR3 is CASLRSLAGNTGELFF. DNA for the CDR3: TGTGCCAGTCTCCGGAGCCTAGCGGGTAACACCGGGGAGCTGTTTTTT.

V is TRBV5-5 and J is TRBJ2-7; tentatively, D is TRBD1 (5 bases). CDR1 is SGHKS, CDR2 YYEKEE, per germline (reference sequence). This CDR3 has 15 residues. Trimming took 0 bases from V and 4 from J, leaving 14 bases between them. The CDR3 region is CASSLAPDTRYEQYV. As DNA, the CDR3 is TGTGCCAGCAGCTTGGCTCCGGACACGAGGTACGAGCAGTACGTC.

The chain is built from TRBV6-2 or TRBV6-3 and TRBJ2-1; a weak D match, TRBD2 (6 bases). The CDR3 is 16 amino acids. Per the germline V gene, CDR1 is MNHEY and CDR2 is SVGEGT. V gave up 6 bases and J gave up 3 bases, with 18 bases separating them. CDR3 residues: CASSRGVGVFYNEQFF. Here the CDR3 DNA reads TGTGCCAGCAGCCGCGGGGTAGGGGTATTCTACAATGAGCAGTTCTTC.

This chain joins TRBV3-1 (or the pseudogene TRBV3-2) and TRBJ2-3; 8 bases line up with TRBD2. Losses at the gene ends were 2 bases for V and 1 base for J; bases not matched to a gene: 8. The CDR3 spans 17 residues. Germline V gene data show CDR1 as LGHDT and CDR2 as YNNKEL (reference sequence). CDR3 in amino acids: CASSQRRRGAGTDTQYF. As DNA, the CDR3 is TGTGCCAGCAGCCAACGGCGGCGGGGGGCAGGCACAGATACGCAGTATTTT.

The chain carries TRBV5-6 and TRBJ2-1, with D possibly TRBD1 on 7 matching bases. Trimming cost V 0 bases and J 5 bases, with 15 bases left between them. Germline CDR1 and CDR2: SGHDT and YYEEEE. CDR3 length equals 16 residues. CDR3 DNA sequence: TGTGCCAGCAGCTTGGTCAGGGGGGCCCTACACAATGAGCAGTTCTTC. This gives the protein CASSLVRGALHNEQFF.

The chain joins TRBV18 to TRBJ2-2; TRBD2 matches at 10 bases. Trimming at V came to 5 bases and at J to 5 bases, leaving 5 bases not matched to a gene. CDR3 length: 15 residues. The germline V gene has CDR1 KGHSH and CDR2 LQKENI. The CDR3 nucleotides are TGTGCCAGCTCAAGGCTAGCGGGGGCTACCGGGGAGCTGTTTTTT. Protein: CASSRLAGATGELFF.

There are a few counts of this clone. The CDR3 DNA is TGCGCCAGCAGCCGCCATGAGACAGAAGGTGAGCAGTACTTC. It translates to CASSRHETEGEQYF. J is TRBJ2-7 and V is TRBV4-1, with D possibly matching TRBD1 (5 bases). The CDR3 runs to 14 residues. Looked up from germline, CDR1 is MGHRA and CDR2 is YSYEKL. Trimming left V 4 bases short and J 7 bases short, with 17 bases between.

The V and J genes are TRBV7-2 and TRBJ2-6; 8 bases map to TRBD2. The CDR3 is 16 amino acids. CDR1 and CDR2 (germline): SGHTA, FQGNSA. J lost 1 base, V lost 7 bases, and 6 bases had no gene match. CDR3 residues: CASISRGGSGANVLTF. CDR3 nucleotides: TGTGCCAGCATTTCCCGGGGGGGTTCTGGGGCCAACGTCCTGACTTTC.

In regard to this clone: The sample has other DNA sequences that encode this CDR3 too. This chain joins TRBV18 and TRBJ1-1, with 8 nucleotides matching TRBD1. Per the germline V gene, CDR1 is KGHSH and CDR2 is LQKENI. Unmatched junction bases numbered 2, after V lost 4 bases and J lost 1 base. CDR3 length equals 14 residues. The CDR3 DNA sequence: TGTGCCAGCTCACTAGGACAGGGGAACACTGAAGCTTTCTTT. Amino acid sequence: CASSLGQGNTEAFF.

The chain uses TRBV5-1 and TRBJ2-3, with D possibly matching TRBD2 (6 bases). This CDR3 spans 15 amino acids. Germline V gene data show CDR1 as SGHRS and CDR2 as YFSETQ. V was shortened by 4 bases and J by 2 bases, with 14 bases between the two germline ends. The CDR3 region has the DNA TGCGCCAGCAGCCCCGCCGCGGGGCCCACAGATACGCAGTATTTT. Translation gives CASSPAAGPTDTQYF.